This T cell receptor beta chain was sequenced in a study of post-analysis software for immune sequencing data. The study, taken as a whole, reports: In patients, about five TRBV segments were more frequent than in controls, with TRBV5-6, TRBV5-1 and TRBV20-1 among them.

The length of the CDR3 is 13 residues. The germline CDR1 and CDR2 sequences are SGHRS and YFSETQ. Trimming cost V 5 bases and J 5 bases, with 11 bases left between them. Details on this clonotype: Its target is unknown.

Unique molecular identifiers had been added to the TCR beta cDNA libraries. Each CDR3 protein gets one entry after TCRdb re-called the PCR reads with MiXCR. The sample has 600,000 to 750,000 distinct CDR3 sequences; 55% to 60% are singletons. The sequence was collected from a girl aged 2-10 years with multiple sclerosis. Sequenced: blood. The V call is TRBV5-1, the J call TRBJ2-4; D possibly uses TRBD1 or TRBD2 (5 bases each). CDR3 sequence reads: CASRRQGENIQYF. The CDR3 coding sequence is TGCGCCAGCAGGCGGCAGGGAGAAAACATTCAGTACTTC.